One sample yielded the 20 T cell receptor beta chains listed below, sequenced in a study of CD8+ T cells in alopecia areata. Specified treatment: oral pan-JAK inhibitor, 5-10 mg twice daily. cDNA reverse transcribed from extracted RNA served as the sequencing template. The repertoire was sequenced with immunoSEQ multiplex PCR; TCRdb's copy has only in-frame clones and lacks some. The sample includes 110,000 to 150,000 clones, 65% to 90% seen only once; the top ten take more than 20%. The sample in question was CD8+ T cells sorted from blood, obtained at week 4, from a patient treated with tofacitinib. The receptors here all came from a human donor with alopecia areata.

The chain couples TRBV13 to TRBJ2-7, with 7 bases matching TRBD2. Losses at the gene ends were 4 bases for V and 5 bases for J; bases not matched to a gene: 5. The CDR3 covers 13 residues. CDR1 is PRHDT and CDR2 is FYEKMQ in the germline V gene (reference sequence). As DNA, the CDR3 is TGTGCCAGCAGCTCCGGGGGGATGGACGAGCAGTACTTC. Translation gives CASSSGGMDEQYF.

V is TRBV7-9 and J is TRBJ2-7; D not certain. CDR3 length equals 14 residues. V lost 5 bases to trimming and J lost 2 bases, with 13 bases between them. Germline loops: CDR1 SEHNR, CDR2 FQNEAQ (reference sequence). The CDR3: CASSEDTLAYEQYF. The CDR3 nucleotides are TGTGCCAGCAGCGAAGACACCTTAGCCTACGAGCAGTACTTC.

In regard to this clone: The junction departs from germline at one end; a sequencing error may be responsible. V and J are TRBV7-2 and TRBJ2-1, with 7 bases identical to TRBD1. The V gene's germline CDR1 is SGHTA and CDR2 FQGNSA. The CDR3 runs 11 residues. The CDR3 bases are TGTGCCAGCAGCCCCGGGACAGTGCAGGTCTTC. Amino acids: CASSPGTVQVF.

V and J are TRBV7-9 and TRBJ1-6; the D is unclear. This CDR3 contains 12 residues. CDR1 is SEHNR and CDR2 is FQNEAQ in the germline V gene (reference sequence). V lost 5 bases to trimming and J lost 7 bases, with 6 bases between them. The DNA for the CDR3 is TGTGCCAGCAGCGTCAGAAATTCACCCCTCCACTTT. It codes for CASSVRNSPLHF.

This rearrangement joins TRBV25-1 to TRBJ2-5; TRBD1 matches 8 bases. There are 14 residues in the CDR3. Germline-derived CDR1 and CDR2 are MGHDK and SYGVNS. V trimming: 2 bases; J trimming: 1 base; junction bases outside the gene matches: 0. CDR3 bases: TGTGCCAGCAGTGAAGGACAGGGCCAAGAGACCCAGTACTTC. Protein product: CASSEGQGQETQYF.

The rearrangement links TRBV27 to TRBJ2-1, with D perhaps matching TRBD2 (6 bases). V lost 2 bases and J lost 4, with 12 bases in between. The germline CDR1 and CDR2 sequences are MNHEY and SMNVEV (reference sequence). The CDR3 totals 15 residues. CDR3 amino acids: CASSLQTRSYNEQFF. The CDR3 DNA sequence: TGTGCCAGCAGTTTACAGACTAGGAGTTACAATGAGCAGTTCTTC.

This clone has more than one count but fewer than ten. CDR3 bases: TGCGCCAGCAGCCAGGAAGCGGGGGGTTCCTACAATGAGCAGTTCTTC. Its protein is CASSQEAGGSYNEQFF. The chain combines TRBV4-3 with TRBJ2-1; TRBD2 matches at 9 bases. The length of the CDR3 is 16 residues. V dropped 3 bases and J dropped 1; count of bases not matched to a gene: 4. CDR1 and CDR2 from the germline V gene are LGHNA and YSLEER.

This clone occurred a few times. Here the CDR3 DNA reads TGTGCCAGCTCACCAGGAGGGGGTAACGAGCAGTACTTC. It yields the protein CASSPGGGNEQYF. The chain joins TRBV18 to TRBJ2-7; D could derive from TRBD1 or TRBD2 (6 bases each). The V end was cut by 2 bases, the J end by 5 bases, with 10 bases between. CDR1 KGHSH and CDR2 LQKENI come from the germline V gene. The CDR3 has 13 residues.

The CDR3, as DNA: TGTGCCAGCAGCTTAAGTGGTAGCGGGGGGACGGACTACCAAGAGACCCAGTACTTC. Translating gives CASSLSGSGGTDYQETQYF. The chain carries TRBV11-2 and TRBJ2-5; 10 nucleotides match TRBD2. V gave up 2 bases and J gave up 0 bases; unmatched junction bases: 12. CDR1 and CDR2 (germline): SGHAT, FQNNGV. The CDR3 has 19 residues.

This clone was counted once. V is TRBV29-1 and J is TRBJ2-7; TRBD1 or TRBD2 may be the D gene (5 bases each). CDR3 length: 13 residues. V shed 3 bases and J shed 2 bases, with 11 bases lying between them. Germline V gene lookup returns CDR1 SQVTM and CDR2 ANQGSEA. In DNA form, the CDR3 reads TGCAGCGTTGAGGGGGTTGGAGCCTACGAGCAGTACTTC. Translated, it gives CSVEGVGAYEQYF.

This chain joins TRBV7-2 and TRBJ2-7; D may be TRBD2 (5 bases). V gave up 3 bases and J gave up 6 bases, with 12 bases separating them. CDR3 length equals 13 residues. Germline CDR1 and CDR2: SGHTA and FQGNSA. CDR3 coding DNA: TGTGCCAGCAGCTTCGGGGTCCGGGTCGAGCAGTACTTC. The encoded protein is CASSFGVRVEQYF.

The V call is TRBV2, the J call TRBJ1-2; the D gene is possibly TRBD1 (6 bases). The length of the CDR3 is 13 residues. Germline V gives CDR1 SNHLY, CDR2 FYNNEI. Trimming removed 10 bases from V and 4 bases from J, with 16 bases in between. The CDR3 loop reads CATRGGRSYGYTF. For the CDR3, the DNA is TGTGCCACCCGAGGGGGGCGAAGCTATGGCTACACCTTC.

This clone was recorded a few times. The genes are TRBV7-9 and TRBJ2-5; D gene ambiguous. V was shortened by 1 base and J by 4 bases, with 13 bases between the two germline ends. Germline CDR1 is SEHNR and CDR2 is FQNEAQ (reference sequence). The CDR3 covers 15 residues. DNA of the CDR3: TGTGCCAGCAGCTTAGGTCAGACCCCCGGAGAGACCCAGTACTTC. It specifies CASSLGQTPGETQYF.

The V call is TRBV6-5, the J call TRBJ1-1, with TRBD1 as a possible D gene (6 bases). The CDR3 length is 14 residues. Trimming removed 3 bases at V and 0 bases at J, with 8 bases between. Germline CDR1 reads MNHEY; CDR2 reads SVGAGI. The CDR3, as DNA: TGTGCCAGCAGTTATGAGGGGGTGAACACTGAAGCTTTCTTT. Protein: CASSYEGVNTEAFF.

The V and J genes are TRBV5-1 and TRBJ2-3; the D gene could be TRBD1 or TRBD2 (5 bases each). Germline loops: CDR1 SGHRS, CDR2 YFSETQ. The CDR3 has 15 amino acids. Trimming cost V 0 bases and J 0 bases, with 8 bases left between them. The CDR3 DNA follows: TGCGCCAGCAGCTTGGGAGGGGAGAGCACAGATACGCAGTATTTT. It encodes CASSLGGESTDTQYF.

The rearrangement links TRBV7-9 to TRBJ2-2, with 7 positions matching TRBD1. J gave up 2 bases and V 4 bases, and 4 bases lay outside the gene matches. This CDR3 has 15 residues. CDR1 is SEHNR, CDR2 FQNEAQ, per germline (reference sequence). CDR3 protein: CASSSRDSNTGELFF. CDR3 DNA: TGTGCCAGCAGCTCCCGGGACAGCAACACCGGGGAGCTGTTTTTT. The full variable domain, with the rest looked up from reference TRBV7-9 and TRBJ2-2, is DTGVSQNPRHKITKRGQNVTFRCDPISEHNRLYWYRQTLGQGPEFLTYFQNEAQLEKSRLLSDRFSAERPKGSFSTLEIQRTEQGDSAMYLCASSSRDSNTGELFFGEGSRLTVL.

V usage is TRBV13 and J usage is TRBJ1-5; TRBD1 is a possible D gene (6 bases). V lost 0 bases to trimming and J lost 6 bases, with 15 bases between them. This CDR3 is built from 16 residues. CDR1 and CDR2 from the germline V gene are PRHDT and FYEKMQ (reference sequence). The CDR3 protein is CASSLGTGGAGQPQHF. In DNA, the CDR3 is TGTGCCAGCAGCTTAGGAACCGGGGGCGCGGGTCAGCCCCAGCATTTT.

The chain recombines TRBV7-9 with TRBJ2-1; TRBD2 agrees at 8 bases. This CDR3 has 17 residues. The germline V gene encodes CDR1 SEHNR and CDR2 FQNEAQ (reference sequence). Trimming cost V 6 bases and J 0 bases; bases outside gene matches: 10. DNA of the CDR3: TGTGCCAGCAGTTCCCCTTCGGGGGGGCGCTCCTACAATGAGCAGTTCTTC. It translates to CASSSPSGGRSYNEQFF.

By sample fraction, this clone is medium-sized (0.01 to 0.1%). Written as DNA, the CDR3 is TGTGCCAGCAGTTTCCTAGACAATGAGCAGTTCTTC. Translation gives CASSFLDNEQFF. This chain connects TRBV6-6 to TRBJ2-1; D is ambiguous. The CDR3 totals 12 residues. The ends were cut back, 4 bases at V and 5 bases at J, with 6 bases in the middle. CDR1 and CDR2 from the germline V gene are MNHNY and SVGAGI (reference sequence).

The chain is built from TRBV7-9 and TRBJ2-3; D uncertain. V was pared by 3 bases and J by 2 bases, with 9 bases between. Looked up from germline, CDR1 is SEHNR and CDR2 is FQNEAQ (reference sequence). This CDR3 comprises 14 residues. CDR3 nucleotide sequence: TGTGCCAGCAGCTTTTACTCTTCCACAGATACGCAGTATTTT. This sequence encodes CASSFYSSTDTQYF.